These T cell receptor beta chains were read from a single sample in a study of blood T cell repertoires in COVID-19. TCRdb's copy holds only in-frame clones and misses some; the assay was immunoSEQ multiplex PCR. The sample yields 280,000 or so clones, roughly 86% seen once. The sequenced sample consisted of peripheral blood. The receptors come from a woman between 25 and 40 years old who had recovered from COVID-19. Both conserved end residues are part of each CDR3. The D gene is left open where the match is weak. Clone size is stated in some rows and not others, as once, few, many or a class when expanded.

abundance: few
d_gene: NA
v_gene: TRBV28
j_gene: TRBJ1-2
CDR3nt: TGTGCCACCTTTTCGACAGCTCCTAACTATGGCTACACCTTC
CDR3aa: CATFSTAPNYGYTF

abundance: NA
d_gene: NA
v_gene: TRBV19
j_gene: TRBJ1-5
CDR3nt: TGTGCCAGTAGTATAGAGGACCGGACGGGGTGGCAGCCCCAGCATTTT
CDR3aa: CASSIEDRTGWQPQHF

abundance: few
d_gene: NA
v_gene: TRBV2
j_gene: TRBJ1-5
CDR3nt: TGTGCCAGCCAGGCTCTTTCCCATTACTGGTCAGACGGCAATCAGCCCCAGCATTTT
CDR3aa: CASQALSHYWSDGNQPQHF

abundance: NA
d_gene: NA
v_gene: TRBV4-1
j_gene: TRBJ2-5
CDR3nt: TGCGCCAGCAGCCAAGACTTGGAGACCCAGTACTTC
CDR3aa: CASSQDLETQYF

abundance: NA
d_gene: TRBD2
v_gene: TRBV19
j_gene: TRBJ2-2
CDR3nt: TGTGCCAGTATCCCAGCGGGAGTCACCGGGGAGCTGTTTTTT
CDR3aa: CASIPAGVTGELFF

abundance: NA
d_gene: NA
v_gene: TRBV20-1
j_gene: TRBJ2-5
CDR3nt: TGCAGTGCCATTCCTAAGGAGACCCAGTACTTC
CDR3aa: CSAIPKETQYF

abundance: NA
d_gene: NA
v_gene: TRBV4-1
j_gene: TRBJ1-2
CDR3nt: TGCGCCAGCAGCCAAGATGGGGCAGATATTATTAACTATGGCTACACCTTC
CDR3aa: CASSQDGADIINYGYTF

abundance: NA
d_gene: NA
v_gene: TRBV29-1
j_gene: TRBJ2-3
CDR3nt: TGCAGCGTTGAACCGCGGAGCACAGATACGCAGTATTTT
CDR3aa: CSVEPRSTDTQYF

abundance: NA
d_gene: TRBD1
v_gene: TRBV28
j_gene: TRBJ2-5
CDR3nt: TGTGCCAGCAGTCTAGGACAGGGGATAGAGACCCAGTACTTC
CDR3aa: CASSLGQGIETQYF

abundance: NA
d_gene: NA
v_gene: TRBV19
j_gene: TRBJ2-2
CDR3nt: TGTGCCAGTAGTATCACCCCAGGGACCGGGGAGCTGTTTTTT
CDR3aa: CASSITPGTGELFF

abundance: NA
d_gene: TRBD1
v_gene: TRBV30
j_gene: TRBJ1-2
CDR3nt: TGTGCCTGGAGGGACAGGGGGGTAAACTATGGCTACACCTTC
CDR3aa: CAWRDRGVNYGYTF

abundance: NA
d_gene: NA
v_gene: TRBV6-5
j_gene: TRBJ1-1
CDR3nt: TGTGCCAGCCAAGGGACAATGAACACTGAAGCTTTCTTT
CDR3aa: CASQGTMNTEAFF

abundance: NA
d_gene: NA
v_gene: TRBV24-1
j_gene: TRBJ2-3
CDR3nt: TGTGCCACCAGTGCCGGGACAGATACGCAGTATTTT
CDR3aa: CATSAGTDTQYF

abundance: NA
d_gene: NA
v_gene: TRBV5-1
j_gene: TRBJ2-5
CDR3nt: TGCGCCAGCAGCTTGGAAGGACAGCCACAAGAGACCCAGTACTTC
CDR3aa: CASSLEGQPQETQYF

abundance: NA
d_gene: NA
v_gene: TRBV29-1
j_gene: TRBJ1-1
CDR3nt: TGCAGCGTTCACAGGTTGGGGTATGGGACTGAAGCTTTCTTT
CDR3aa: CSVHRLGYGTEAFF

abundance: NA
d_gene: TRBD1
v_gene: TRBV28
j_gene: TRBJ1-2
CDR3nt: TGTGCCAGCAGGGAGGGACAGGGTTGGGGCTACACCTTC
CDR3aa: CASREGQGWGYTF

abundance: NA
d_gene: NA
v_gene: TRBV28
j_gene: TRBJ1-4
CDR3nt: TGTGCCAGCAGGCAGGGAGGCGCAACTAATGAAAAACTGTTTTTT
CDR3aa: CASRQGGATNEKLFF

abundance: NA
d_gene: NA
v_gene: TRBV2
j_gene: TRBJ2-7
CDR3nt: TGTGCCAGCAGGCCCCCAGGCTACGAGCAGTACTTC
CDR3aa: CASRPPGYEQYF

abundance: NA
d_gene: TRBD1
v_gene: TRBV27
j_gene: TRBJ2-1
CDR3nt: TGTGCCAGCGCCGTCGGGACAGAGCTCTACAATGAGCAGTTCTTC
CDR3aa: CASAVGTELYNEQFF

abundance: NA
d_gene: TRBD2
v_gene: TRBV7-2
j_gene: TRBJ2-5
CDR3nt: TGTGCCAGCGGGTCTAGCGGAATCCAAGAGACCCAGTACTTC
CDR3aa: CASGSSGIQETQYF

abundance: NA
d_gene: NA
v_gene: TRBV6-5
j_gene: TRBJ2-1
CDR3nt: TGTGCCAGCAGGGGACTGAATGAGCAGTTCTTC
CDR3aa: CASRGLNEQFF

abundance: NA
d_gene: NA
v_gene: TRBV2
j_gene: TRBJ1-1
CDR3nt: TGTGCCAGCAGCGACAGAATTCACACTGAAGCTTTCTTT
CDR3aa: CASSDRIHTEAFF

abundance: NA
d_gene: TRBD1
v_gene: TRBV5-5
j_gene: TRBJ2-7
CDR3nt: TGTGCCAGCAGCTTCGGGACAGGGGCCTACGAGCAGTACTTC
CDR3aa: CASSFGTGAYEQYF

abundance: once
d_gene: NA
v_gene: TRBV27
j_gene: TRBJ2-5
CDR3nt: TGTGCCAGCATGAGGGTCCAAGAGACCCAGTACTTC
CDR3aa: CASMRVQETQYF

abundance: NA
d_gene: TRBD1
v_gene: TRBV6-2/TRBV6-3
j_gene: TRBJ1-4
CDR3nt: TGTGCCAGCAGCACGCCCCGGACAGGAAGAGACGAAAAACTGTTTTTT
CDR3aa: CASSTPRTGRDEKLFF

abundance: once
d_gene: TRBD2
v_gene: TRBV13
j_gene: TRBJ2-7
CDR3nt: TGTGCCAGCAGTTTGGGACTAGCGGGAGCCTACGAGCAGTACTTC
CDR3aa: CASSLGLAGAYEQYF

abundance: NA
d_gene: TRBD1
v_gene: TRBV6-5
j_gene: TRBJ1-1
CDR3nt: TGTGCCAGCAGGTTGGAGGGGGCAAACACTGAAGCTTTCTTT
CDR3aa: CASRLEGANTEAFF

abundance: NA
d_gene: TRBD1
v_gene: TRBV9
j_gene: TRBJ2-1
CDR3nt: TGTGCCAGCAGCCCTAGGGGGACAGGAATCATCTATGAGCAGTTCTTC
CDR3aa: CASSPRGTGIIYEQFF

abundance: NA
d_gene: TRBD2
v_gene: TRBV30
j_gene: TRBJ2-7
CDR3nt: TGTGCCTGGAGCCGGGGGGGGATCAGGTCCTACGAGCAGTACTTC
CDR3aa: CAWSRGGIRSYEQYF

abundance: NA
d_gene: TRBD2
v_gene: TRBV27
j_gene: TRBJ2-3
CDR3nt: TGTGCCAGCAGTTCGGGACTAGCGGGAGTACCAGATACGCAGTATTTT
CDR3aa: CASSSGLAGVPDTQYF

abundance: few
d_gene: TRBD1
v_gene: TRBV6-5
j_gene: TRBJ1-1
CDR3nt: TGTGCCAGCAGGCCAGGGGGTATGAACACTGAAGCTTTCTTT
CDR3aa: CASRPGGMNTEAFF

abundance: NA
d_gene: NA
v_gene: TRBV29-1
j_gene: TRBJ1-1
CDR3nt: TGCAGCGCGATGGCTCAGGGAGAAGCTTTCTTT
CDR3aa: CSAMAQGEAFF

abundance: NA
d_gene: TRBD1
v_gene: TRBV2
j_gene: TRBJ1-1
CDR3nt: TGTGCCAGCAGCGGACAGGTGAACACTGAAGCTTTCTTT
CDR3aa: CASSGQVNTEAFF

abundance: NA
d_gene: NA
v_gene: TRBV7-9
j_gene: TRBJ1-2
CDR3nt: TGTGCCAGCGGTCAGTCAGGGTCTAACTATGGCTACACCTTC
CDR3aa: CASGQSGSNYGYTF